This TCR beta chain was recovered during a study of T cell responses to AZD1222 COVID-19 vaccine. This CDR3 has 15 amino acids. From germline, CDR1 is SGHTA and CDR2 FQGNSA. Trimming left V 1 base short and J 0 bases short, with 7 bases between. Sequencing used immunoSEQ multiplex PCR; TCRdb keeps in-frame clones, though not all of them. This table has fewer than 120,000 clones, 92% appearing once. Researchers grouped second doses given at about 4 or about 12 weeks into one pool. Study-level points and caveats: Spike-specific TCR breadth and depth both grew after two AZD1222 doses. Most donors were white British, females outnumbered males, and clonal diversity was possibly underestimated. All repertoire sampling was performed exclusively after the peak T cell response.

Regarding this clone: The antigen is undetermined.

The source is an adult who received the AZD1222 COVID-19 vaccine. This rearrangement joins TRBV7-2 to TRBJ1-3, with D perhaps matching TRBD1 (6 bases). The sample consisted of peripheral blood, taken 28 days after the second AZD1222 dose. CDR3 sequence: CASSLEGGSGNTIYF. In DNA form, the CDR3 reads TGTGCCAGCAGCTTAGAAGGGGGCTCTGGAAACACCATATATTTT.